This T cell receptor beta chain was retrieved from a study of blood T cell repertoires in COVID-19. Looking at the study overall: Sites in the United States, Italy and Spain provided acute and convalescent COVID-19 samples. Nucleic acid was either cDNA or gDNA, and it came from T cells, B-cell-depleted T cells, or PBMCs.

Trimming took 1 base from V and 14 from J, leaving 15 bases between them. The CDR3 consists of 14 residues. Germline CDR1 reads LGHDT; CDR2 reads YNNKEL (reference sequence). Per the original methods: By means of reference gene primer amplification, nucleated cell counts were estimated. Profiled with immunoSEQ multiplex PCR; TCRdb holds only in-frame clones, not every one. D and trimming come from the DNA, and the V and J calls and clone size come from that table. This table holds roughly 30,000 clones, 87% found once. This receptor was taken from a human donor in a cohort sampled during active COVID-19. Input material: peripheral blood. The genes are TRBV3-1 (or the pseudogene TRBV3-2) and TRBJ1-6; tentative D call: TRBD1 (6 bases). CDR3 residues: CASSQGDILSALHF. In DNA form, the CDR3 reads TGTGCCAGCAGCCAAGGGGACATCCTTAGTGCCCTCCACTTT.